These T cell receptor beta chains were read from a single sample in a study of blood T cell repertoires in COVID-19. The assay was immunoSEQ multiplex PCR, and TCRdb's table has in-frame clones only and misses some. The repertoire holds 50,000 or so clones, with roughly 82% as singletons. Sequenced material: peripheral blood. The receptors derive from an older woman with acute or convalescent COVID-19. Both conserved end residues are part of each CDR3. The order of the fields is CDR3 DNA, CDR3 protein, J gene, D gene, V gene, clone size. The D gene is left open where the match is weak. Only some rows state a clone size, as once, few, many or a class for expanded clones.

DNA: TGTGCCAGCAGCTTAGTCGGGGGGAATCAGCCCCAGCATTTT
CDR3: CASSLVGGNQPQHF
J: TRBJ1-5
D: -
V: TRBV7-8
size: once

DNA: TGTGCCAGCAGCTTTATTTCCGGGGCTGAAGCTTTCTTT
CDR3: CASSFISGAEAFF
J: TRBJ1-1
D: -
V: TRBV7-8
size: -

DNA: TGTGCCAGCAGTTTATGGACAGGGGTATGGGAAGCTTTCTTT
CDR3: CASSLWTGVWEAFF
J: TRBJ1-1
D: TRBD1
V: TRBV28
size: -

DNA: TGTGCCAGCCGGGACAAACCTAGCACAGATACGCAGTATTTT
CDR3: CASRDKPSTDTQYF
J: TRBJ2-3
D: -
V: TRBV6-5
size: -

DNA: TGTGCCACCAGCAGAGATCTCCGACAGACGTCTGGAAACACCATATATTTT
CDR3: CATSRDLRQTSGNTIYF
J: TRBJ1-3
D: -
V: TRBV15
size: -

DNA: TGTGCCAGCAGCTCGGGAAGCGGGCGGCAAGTAGTGACCCAGTACTTC
CDR3: CASSSGSGRQVVTQYF
J: TRBJ2-5
D: -
V: TRBV7-2
size: -

DNA: TGCGCCAGCAGCTTGGTCGAACAGGGGACGGAGACCCAGTACTTC
CDR3: CASSLVEQGTETQYF
J: TRBJ2-5
D: TRBD1
V: TRBV5-1
size: -

DNA: TGTGCCAGCAGTTCCAGAGGTTACGGGAACACCATATATTTT
CDR3: CASSSRGYGNTIYF
J: TRBJ1-3
D: -
V: TRBV28
size: -

DNA: TGTGCCACCAAATCCTATGGCTACACCTTC
CDR3: CATKSYGYTF
J: TRBJ1-2
D: -
V: TRBV28
size: -

DNA: TGTGCCAGCAGCCCTACACGACTAGCCTATGAGCAGTTCTTC
CDR3: CASSPTRLAYEQFF
J: TRBJ2-1
D: TRBD2
V: TRBV27
size: -

DNA: TGTGCCAGCGTCGACCGTCACAGGGTAACTGAAGCTTTCTTT
CDR3: CASVDRHRVTEAFF
J: TRBJ1-1
D: -
V: TRBV6-5
size: -

DNA: TGTGCCACCACCTTAGGGGGAAGTGAGGAAAAACTGTTTTTT
CDR3: CATTLGGSEEKLFF
J: TRBJ1-4
D: -
V: TRBV15
size: -

DNA: TGTGCCTGGAGTCACGGGACTCGTACCTACGAGCAGTACTTC
CDR3: CAWSHGTRTYEQYF
J: TRBJ2-7
D: -
V: TRBV30
size: -

DNA: TGTGCCAGTAGTGGGGCAGGGATAGCCAAAAACATTCAGTACTTC
CDR3: CASSGAGIAKNIQYF
J: TRBJ2-4
D: -
V: TRBV19
size: -

DNA: TGCAGCGCCAGCGGGACAGGGGGCGGAATGAACACTGAAGCTTTCTTT
CDR3: CSASGTGGGMNTEAFF
J: TRBJ1-1
D: TRBD1
V: TRBV29-1
size: -

DNA: TGTGCCAGCAGCACGGACAGGGGCACTGAAGCTTTCTTT
CDR3: CASSTDRGTEAFF
J: TRBJ1-1
D: TRBD1
V: TRBV7-3
size: -

DNA: TGTGCCAGCACCCCCGGGGGAAGGGAAAGGGATGGCTACACCTTC
CDR3: CASTPGGRERDGYTF
J: TRBJ1-2
D: -
V: TRBV28
size: -

DNA: TGTGCCAGCAGTCAGTACGACAGAAGAAATAATTCACCCCTCCACTTT
CDR3: CASSQYDRRNNSPLHF
J: TRBJ1-6
D: -
V: TRBV5-8
size: -